Following are 8 T cell receptor beta chains from one sample sequenced in a study of T cell responses to AZD1222 COVID-19 vaccine. TCRdb's copy holds only in-frame clones and misses some; the assay was immunoSEQ multiplex PCR. This table has 120,000 or so clones, 70% to 90% appearing once. Here the sequenced sample was peripheral blood, taken on day 0 of AZD1222 vaccination. These receptors originate from an adult in good health.

This clone appeared once. CDR3 DNA: TGTGCCAGCAGCTTAGGATGGGGGGCGGTGGGCACAGATACGCAGTATTTT. Translating it yields CASSLGWGAVGTDTQYF. The chain joins TRBV7-3 to TRBJ2-3; D assignment may be TRBD1 or TRBD2 (6 bases each). The CDR3 is made up of 17 amino acids. Per the germline V gene, CDR1 is SGHTA and CDR2 is FQGTGA. Trimming shortened V by 2 bases and J by 1 base, and 16 bases separated the two germline ends.

CDR3 nucleotide sequence: TGTGCCAGCAGTTACTCGTTCAGGAACACTGAAGCTTTCTTT. Translation: CASSYSFRNTEAFF. The chain carries TRBV6-5 and TRBJ1-1; no clear D. V was pared by 0 bases and J by 1 base, with 6 bases between. The germline V gene has CDR1 MNHEY and CDR2 SVGAGI. This CDR3 spans 14 amino acids.

The rearrangement uses TRBV7-9 and TRBJ1-2; the D is unclear. V was clipped by 1 base and J by 4 bases, with 4 bases between them. The CDR3 has 12 residues. Germline values: CDR1 SEHNR, CDR2 FQNEAQ (reference sequence). The CDR3 here is CASSLGGYGYTF. As DNA, the CDR3 is TGTGCCAGCAGCTTAGGCGGCTATGGCTACACCTTC.

The CDR3 nucleotides are TGTGCCAGCAGCCAAGGGACAGGCTATGGCTACACCTTC. Its protein is CASSQGTGYGYTF. This chain links TRBV7-9 with TRBJ1-2; 8 nucleotides line up with TRBD1. Trimming took 5 bases from V and 4 from J; bases not matched to a gene: 3. This CDR3 is 13 amino acids long. Per the germline V gene, CDR1 is SEHNR and CDR2 is FQNEAQ (reference sequence).

In this sample, this clone turned up a few times. The chain carries TRBV7-3 and TRBJ2-5, with 7 bases lining up with TRBD1. The V segment lost 8 bases and the J segment 5 bases; nucleotides outside the gene matches: 8. In germline, CDR1 is SGHTA, CDR2 FQGTGA. This CDR3 region has 13 residues. CDR3 sequence reads: CASAQGSGETQYF. In nucleotides, the CDR3 is TGTGCCAGCGCACAGGGGAGTGGGGAGACCCAGTACTTC. The variable domain in full, with the rest retrieved from reference TRBV7-3 and TRBJ2-5, is GAGVSQTPSNKVTEKGKYVELRCDPISGHTALYWYRQSLGQGPEFLIYFQGTGAADDSGLPNDRFFAVRPEGSVSTLKIQRTERGDSAVYLCASAQGSGETQYFGPGTRLLVL.

The V and J genes are TRBV28 and TRBJ1-2; TRBD1 matches 9 bases. V lost 6 bases to trimming and J lost 5 bases; unmatched junction nucleotides: 7. The CDR3 has 14 amino acids. In germline, CDR1 is MDHEN, CDR2 SYDVKM. CDR3 sequence reads: CASREGTGNYGYTF. The DNA for the CDR3 is TGTGCCAGCAGAGAAGGGACAGGGAATTATGGCTACACCTTC.

The table lists this clone with a few counts. V is TRBV18 and J is TRBJ2-1, with TRBD1 matching 11 bases. CDR3 length: 16 residues. Germline lookup yields CDR1 KGHSH and CDR2 LQKENI. Trimming took 2 bases from V and 10 from J; bases not matched to a gene: 10. Written as DNA, the CDR3 is TGTGCCAGCTCACCATGGGACGGGACAGGGGGACTAGAGCAGTTCTTC. Translation gives CASSPWDGTGGLEQFF.

This clone is a singleton in its sample. This rearrangement joins TRBV5-1 to TRBJ1-4; possible D gene TRBD1, 6 bases. In germline, CDR1 is SGHRS, CDR2 YFSETQ. Trimming pared 4 bases from V and 0 bases from J, leaving 10 bases between. The CDR3 has 15 amino acids. The CDR3 sequence is CASSQRTATNEKLFF. CDR3 coding DNA: TGCGCCAGCAGCCAAAGGACAGCAACTAATGAAAAACTGTTTTTT.